This TCR beta chain comes out of a study of molecular identifiers for immune sequencing clone quantification. There are a few counts of this clonotype. TCRdb ran MiXCR on the PCR reads and lists one entry per CDR3 protein. The profile shows approximately 550,000 distinct CDR3 sequences, around a fifth of them singletons. The V gene end was trimmed by 3 bases and the J gene end by 3 bases; junction bases not matched to a gene: 3. Germline CDR1 reads PRHDT; CDR2 reads FYEKMQ (reference sequence). This CDR3 contains 16 residues. The clonotype comes from a human donor in good health. Some libraries in this study had Jurkat cell RNA spiked in. Specimen: naive CD8+ T cells from blood, with Jurkat cell RNA spiked in. Subset here: FACS-sorted CD8+CD4-CCR7+CD45RA+ naive T cells. V is TRBV13 and J is TRBJ1-6; the match to TRBD1 covers 9 bases. CDR3 residues: CASSFSDRGYNSPLHF. The CDR3 coding sequence is TGTGCCAGCAGCTTCTCGGACAGGGGCTATAATTCACCCCTCCACTTT.